These 28 T cell receptor beta chains originate from one sample sequenced in a study of T cell responses to AZD1222 COVID-19 vaccine. Using immunoSEQ multiplex PCR, the repertoire was profiled, and TCRdb retains in-frame clones only, with some absent. The table has about 100,000 clones, about nine tenths seen once. Sample: peripheral blood, taken on day 0 of AZD1222 vaccination. These receptors originate from an adult in good health.

The chain uses TRBV28 and TRBJ1-4; weak D call: TRBD1 (5 bases). In germline, CDR1 is MDHEN, CDR2 SYDVKM. The CDR3 is 15 residues long. V lost 5 bases, J lost 3 bases, and 13 bases lay in between. The CDR3 nucleotides are TGTGCCAGCAGTGAATCAGGGCGGCCTAATGAAAAACTGTTTTTT. Translated: CASSESGRPNEKLFF.

The CDR3 here is CASTRAGTEAFF. The CDR3 DNA is TGTGCCAGCACGAGGGCTGGTACTGAAGCTTTCTTT. The chain carries TRBV28 and TRBJ1-1, with D unclear. Looked up from germline, CDR1 is MDHEN and CDR2 is SYDVKM. V was clipped by 7 bases and J by 5 bases, with 11 bases between them. CDR3 length: 12 residues.

The rearrangement joins TRBV12-3 or TRBV12-4 to TRBJ2-5; the D is unclear. V was shortened by 3 bases and J by 3 bases, with 8 bases between the two germline ends. CDR3 length equals 13 residues. CDR3 in amino acids: CASSFRSEETQYF. CDR3 DNA: TGTGCCAGCAGTTTCAGGAGCGAAGAGACCCAGTACTTC.

The chain uses TRBV3-1 (or the pseudogene TRBV3-2) and TRBJ2-1; no firm D call. V lost 0 bases, J lost 7 bases, and 10 bases lay in between. Germline CDR1 and CDR2: LGHDT and YNNKEL (reference sequence). The CDR3 has 14 amino acids. The DNA of the CDR3 is TGTGCCAGCAGCCAAGACCCGCCTGGGAATGAGCAGTTCTTC. Translating it yields CASSQDPPGNEQFF.

The chain employs TRBV28 and TRBJ2-5; the match to TRBD2 covers 16 bases. Germline V gives CDR1 MDHEN, CDR2 SYDVKM. The V segment lost 3 bases and the J segment 5 bases; nucleotides outside the gene matches: 9. The CDR3 has 18 residues. The CDR3 loop reads CASSFGGLAGGTLETQYF. The CDR3 DNA reads as TGTGCCAGCAGTTTTGGGGGACTAGCGGGAGGGACGTTGGAGACCCAGTACTTC.

The gene calls are TRBV19 and TRBJ1-5; D may be TRBD1 (6 bases). The V and J ends lost 6 bases and 0 bases respectively, with 12 bases between them. From germline, CDR1 is LNHDA and CDR2 SQIVND (reference sequence). The CDR3 contains 15 residues. The DNA of the CDR3 is TGTGCCAGTAGGAAGACAGGAGATAGCAATCAGCCCCAGCATTTT. It codes for CASRKTGDSNQPQHF.

This clone has only a few counts. The rearrangement uses TRBV6-4 and TRBJ2-1, with 9 nucleotides matching TRBD2. Germline V lookup: CDR1 MRHNA, CDR2 SNTAGT. CDR3 length: 15 residues. After removal of 4 bases from V and 6 bases from J, the junction contained 7 bases not matched to a gene. CDR3 in amino acids: CASSAEREASNEQFF. The CDR3 bases are TGTGCCAGCAGTGCGGAGCGGGAGGCTAGCAATGAGCAGTTCTTC.

The rearrangement links TRBV2 to TRBJ2-7; D might be TRBD2 (5 bases). This CDR3 is 15 amino acids long. V lost 7 bases to trimming and J lost 5 bases, with 21 bases between them. From germline, CDR1 is SNHLY and CDR2 FYNNEI. CDR3 nucleotide sequence: TGTGCCAGCAACGAGGGCAGAATACTACCAGACGAGCAGTACTTC. This encodes CASNEGRILPDEQYF. Full variable domain (missing parts from reference TRBV2 and TRBJ2-7): EPEVTQTPSHQVTQMGQEVILRCVPISNHLYFYWYRQILGQKVEFLVSFYNNEISEKSEIFDDQFSVERPDGSNFTLKIRSTKLEDSAMYFCASNEGRILPDEQYFGPGTRLTVT.

The CDR3 DNA reads TGTGCCATCAGTGAATCCGGAATCGAGCAGTTCTTC. Its protein product is CAISESGIEQFF. This rearrangement joins TRBV10-3 to TRBJ2-1, with D uncertain. Per germline, CDR1 ENHRY and CDR2 SYGVKD. The V end lost 3 bases, the J end lost 10 bases, and 10 bases lay between the germline ends. CDR3 size: 12 residues.

V and J are TRBV11-2 and TRBJ2-7; D might be TRBD2 (6 bases). Trimming shortened V by 1 base and J by 2 bases, and 21 bases separated the two germline ends. Looked up from germline, CDR1 is SGHAT and CDR2 is FQNNGV. This CDR3 region has 18 residues. Here the CDR3 DNA reads TGTGCCAGCAGCTTAGTAAGGGGAACCGGGACTCAAGCCTACGAGCAGTACTTC. It translates to CASSLVRGTGTQAYEQYF.

The rearrangement joins TRBV28 to TRBJ1-1; D is ambiguous. V lost 1 base and J 2 bases, leaving 11 bases between the germline ends. The CDR3 runs 15 residues. In germline, CDR1 is MDHEN, CDR2 SYDVKM. For the CDR3, the DNA is TGTGCCAGCAGTTTATTTCGGCCCCACAACACTGAAGCTTTCTTT. The encoded protein is CASSLFRPHNTEAFF. Based on the CDR3 plus reference TRBV28 and TRBJ1-1, the full variable domain is DVKVTQSSRYLVKRTGEKVFLECVQDMDHENMFWYRQDPGLGLRLIYFSYDVKMKEKGDIPEGYSVSREKKERFSLILESASTNQTSMYLCASSLFRPHNTEAFFGQGTRLTVV.

This chain connects TRBV7-2 to TRBJ2-5, with D perhaps matching TRBD2 (6 bases). Trimming took 1 base from V and 3 from J, leaving 9 bases between them. This CDR3 contains 14 residues. CDR1 and CDR2 (germline): SGHTA, FQGNSA. The CDR3 DNA is TGTGCCAGCAGCTTAGGTTGGGGGGAAGAGACCCAGTACTTC. This translates into CASSLGWGEETQYF.

Turning to this clone: An end of the junction does not agree with germline; a read error may underlie this. The chain is built from TRBV12-3 or TRBV12-4 and TRBJ1-4; maybe TRBD1 (6 bases). This CDR3 spans 13 amino acids. The CDR3 DNA reads TGTGCCAGCAGTTTATTCGGGGGCAGCCGAACCCTCTTT. It translates to CASSLFGGSRTLF.

The CDR3 region is CASSATMNTEAFF. CDR3 DNA sequence: TGTGCCAGCAGCGCTACCATGAACACTGAAGCTTTCTTT. The V call is TRBV7-6, the J call TRBJ1-1, with D unresolved. This CDR3 spans 13 amino acids. V was shortened by 5 bases and J by 0 bases, with 7 bases between the two germline ends. From germline, CDR1 is SGHVS and CDR2 FNYEAQ.

The chain carries TRBV28 and TRBJ2-7; 9 positions match TRBD2. V gave up 4 bases and J gave up 3 bases; unmatched junction bases: 4. Germline-derived CDR1 and CDR2 are MDHEN and SYDVKM. This CDR3 comprises 14 residues. Here the CDR3 DNA reads TGTGCCAGCAGTTCTAGCGGGATCATCTACGAGCAGTACTTC. Amino acids: CASSSSGIIYEQYF.

The V call is TRBV19, the J call TRBJ1-4, with D perhaps TRBD1 (5 bases). Trimming cost V 7 bases and J 6 bases, with 15 bases left between them. The CDR3 has 14 amino acids. Germline CDR1 LNHDA, CDR2 SQIVND (reference sequence). This CDR3 reads CASTPGLGDEKLFF. The CDR3 DNA sequence: TGTGCCAGTACCCCAGGGTTAGGGGATGAAAAACTGTTTTTT.

This clone was seen just once. For the CDR3, the DNA is TGTGCCTGGACTCGCGTGAGGACAGCGGATGGCTACACCTTC. Protein product: CAWTRVRTADGYTF. V and J are TRBV30 and TRBJ1-2; D might be TRBD1 (6 bases). The CDR3 length is 14 residues. V gave up 4 bases and J gave up 6 bases, with 18 bases separating them. Per the germline V gene, CDR1 is GTSNPN and CDR2 is SVGIG (reference sequence).

The chain is built from TRBV13 and TRBJ2-7; D is possibly TRBD2 (6 bases). The germline CDR1 and CDR2 sequences are PRHDT and FYEKMQ (reference sequence). The CDR3 length is 14 residues. Trimming took 3 bases from V and 0 from J, leaving 9 bases between them. CDR3 region: CASSFLATSYEQYF. CDR3 coding DNA: TGTGCCAGCAGCTTCCTAGCGACCTCCTACGAGCAGTACTTC. Based on the CDR3 plus reference TRBV13 and TRBJ2-7, the full variable domain is AAGVIQSPRHLIKEKRETATLKCYPIPRHDTVYWYQQGPGQDPQFLISFYEKMQSDKGSIPDRFSAQQFSDYHSELNMSSLELGDSALYFCASSFLATSYEQYFGPGTRLTVT.

The rearrangement joins TRBV10-2 to TRBJ2-1, with D perhaps matching TRBD2 (5 bases). V lost 6 bases and J 1 base, leaving 10 bases between the germline ends. From germline, CDR1 is WSHSY and CDR2 SAAADI. The CDR3 has 14 amino acids. Written as DNA, the CDR3 is TGCGCCAGCAGGGACTTCCCTTCCTACAATGAGCAGTTCTTC. Translation gives CASRDFPSYNEQFF.

The V gene is TRBV6-6, the J gene TRBJ2-7; TRBD1 matches 7 bases. The V and J ends lost 6 bases and 0 bases, in that order; junction bases with no gene match: 5. In germline, CDR1 is MNHNY, CDR2 SVGAGI (reference sequence). This CDR3 has 14 residues. The CDR3 region has the DNA TGTGCCAGCAGGACGGGACAGAACTCCTACGAGCAGTACTTC. Translating it yields CASRTGQNSYEQYF.

This clone was seen only a few times. This rearrangement joins TRBV6-5 to TRBJ2-7; weak D call: TRBD2 (5 bases). Germline values: CDR1 MNHEY, CDR2 SVGAGI. V was cut by 6 bases and J by 7 bases, with 16 bases left in between. This CDR3 region has 13 residues. CDR3 region: CASSPVVRREQYF. The DNA of the CDR3 is TGTGCCAGCAGCCCGGTAGTGCGGAGGGAGCAGTACTTC.

The gene calls are TRBV10-2 and TRBJ2-7; D is unresolved. V was shortened by 2 bases and J by 7 bases, with 9 bases between the two germline ends. CDR1 and CDR2 (germline): WSHSY, SAAADI. The CDR3 sequence is 12 residues long. As DNA, the CDR3 is TGCGCCAGCAGTGAGGATGGTGAGGAGCAGTACTTC. It codes for CASSEDGEEQYF.

The chain employs TRBV27 and TRBJ1-1; possibly TRBD1 for D (6 bases). The germline V gene encodes CDR1 MNHEY and CDR2 SMNVEV (reference sequence). V was shortened by 1 base and J by 5 bases, with 14 bases between the two germline ends. This CDR3 is built from 15 residues. For the CDR3, the DNA is TGTGCCAGCAGTTTATGGCCACAGGGTAAAACTGAAGCTTTCTTT. Translating gives CASSLWPQGKTEAFF.

This sequence joins TRBV5-1 and TRBJ2-7, with TRBD1 as a possible D gene (6 bases). The CDR3 covers 17 residues. Germline lookup yields CDR1 SGHRS and CDR2 YFSETQ. Between the trimmed V and J ends, which lost 1 base and 1 base, there was a span of 18 bases. CDR3 amino acids: CASSLPPPGQNSYEQYF. The DNA of the CDR3 is TGCGCCAGCAGCTTGCCCCCCCCTGGACAGAATTCCTACGAGCAGTACTTC.

The V gene is TRBV10-1, the J gene TRBJ1-6; TRBD1 is a possible D gene (5 bases). V was trimmed by 8 bases and J by 5 bases, leaving 16 bases between them. Germline CDR1 WNHNN, CDR2 SYGVQD (reference sequence). The CDR3 is 15 residues long. CDR3 DNA: TGCGCCAGCGACCCAGGGCGGACAAATAATTCACCCCTCCACTTT. Protein: CASDPGRTNNSPLHF.

The chain joins TRBV7-3 to TRBJ1-5, with D tentatively TRBD1 (6 bases). The CDR3 extends over 16 amino acids. Trimming left V 1 base short and J 4 bases short, with 14 bases between. CDR1 and CDR2 (germline): SGHTA, FQGTGA. CDR3 nucleotide sequence: TGTGCCAGCAGCTTAAAGGGTCCGGGGGCTAATCAGCCCCAGCATTTT. It codes for CASSLKGPGANQPQHF.

This sequence joins TRBV15 and TRBJ2-4; D not resolved. This CDR3 region has 17 residues. Between the trimmed V and J ends, which lost 1 base and 3 bases, there was a span of 16 bases. Germline V gene lookup returns CDR1 LNHNV and CDR2 YYDKDF (reference sequence). CDR3 residues: CATSRVGSGVFKNIQYF. CDR3 sequence (DNA): TGTGCCACCAGCAGAGTCGGATCCGGTGTGTTCAAAAACATTCAGTACTTC.

The DNA of the CDR3 is TGTGCCAGCTCACCGGGACTAGCGGGACGACTTTCTGGCACAGATACGCAGTATTTT. Encoded protein: CASSPGLAGRLSGTDTQYF. The chain recombines TRBV18 with TRBJ2-3; 13 bases are a match to TRBD2. The CDR3 runs 19 residues. CDR1 and CDR2 (germline): KGHSH, LQKENI. Losses at the gene ends were 3 bases for V and 1 base for J; bases not matched to a gene: 10.